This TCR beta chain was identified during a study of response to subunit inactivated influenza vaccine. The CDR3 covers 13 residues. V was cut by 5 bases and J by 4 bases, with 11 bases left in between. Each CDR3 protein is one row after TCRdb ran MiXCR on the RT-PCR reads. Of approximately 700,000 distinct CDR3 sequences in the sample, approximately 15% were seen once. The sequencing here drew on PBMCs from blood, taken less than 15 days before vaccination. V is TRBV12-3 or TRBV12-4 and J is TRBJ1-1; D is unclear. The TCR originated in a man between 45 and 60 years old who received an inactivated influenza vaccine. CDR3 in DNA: TGTGCCAGCAGTCCCAGTACGGCCACTGAAGCTTTCTTT. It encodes CASSPSTATEAFF.